A few counts support the clone carrying this T cell receptor (beta chain). CDR1 and CDR2 from the germline V gene are MDHEN and SYDVKM. Trimming cost V 6 bases and J 8 bases; bases outside gene matches: 9. This CDR3 spans 13 amino acids. The sample is drawn from a study of shared clonotypes between healthy human individuals. In the naive CD8 group, cells lacked CD45RO and were positively selected for CCR7, so terminally differentiated effector memory CD45RA+ cells were left out. Profiling relied on immunoSEQ multiplex PCR, and the TCRdb table lists in-frame clones only, not all of them. The sample holds about 2.2 million clones, about 93% seen once.

Material for sequencing was naive CD8+ T cells from PBMCs. The gene calls are TRBV28 and TRBJ1-2; the match to TRBD1 covers 7 bases. The sequence was collected from a man in his late teens or twenties in good health. Some clones in this sample may be carry-over from other donors' samples. CDR3 in amino acids: CASRVVTGKGYTF. The CDR3 DNA follows: TGTGCCAGCAGAGTAGTGACAGGGAAAGGCTACACCTTC.